This T cell receptor (beta chain) emerged from a study of blood T cell repertoires in COVID-19. TCRdb keeps only in-frame clones here, not all; method: immunoSEQ multiplex PCR. The sample holds 300,000 or so clones, about 92% seen once. The TCR comes from a man between 60 and 70 years old who had recovered from COVID-19. What was sequenced was PBMCs or T cells enriched from blood (not recorded which).

The CDR3: CSASMQGGSSNQPQHF. In DNA form, the CDR3 reads TGCAGTGCTAGTATGCAGGGGGGATCGAGCAATCAGCCCCAGCATTTT. The chain carries TRBV20-1 and TRBJ1-5; the match to TRBD1 covers 7 bases. The CDR3 sequence is 16 residues long. CDR1 is DFQATT and CDR2 is SNEGSKA in the germline V gene (reference sequence). The V gene end was trimmed by 3 bases and the J gene end by 1 base; junction bases not matched to a gene: 9.